This T cell receptor beta chain was obtained from a study of control samples from healthy donors and cancer patients. Libraries were prepared by immunoSEQ multiplex PCR; TCRdb keeps only in-frame clonotypes and omits some of them. The sample shows some 120,000 clones, about 89% of them seen only once. V shed 3 bases and J 0 bases; nucleotides not matched to a gene: 6. The germline gives CDR1 LNHNV, CDR2 YYDKDF (reference sequence). The CDR3 runs to 17 residues. The rearrangement links TRBV15 to TRBJ2-1; 9 bases fit TRBD1. Sequencing was done on a sample of blood. The TCR comes from a woman younger than 35 in good health. Written as DNA, the CDR3 is TGTGCCACCAGCAGCGTCGTACAGGGGGCCTCCTACAATGAGCAGTTCTTC. Encoded protein: CATSSVVQGASYNEQFF.